The rows below give T cell receptor beta chains drawn from one sample of a study of cytomegalovirus exposure and HLA in healthy donors. Produced via immunoSEQ multiplex PCR; TCRdb's table is partial and in-frame only. This table has about 160,000 clones, roughly four fifths appearing once. Sequenced input: PBMCs. Receptor source: a man between 45 and 60 years old in good health and CMV-seropositive. Both conserved end residues are part of each CDR3. The order of the fields is clone size, V gene, J gene, D gene, CDR3 protein, CDR3 DNA. The D gene is left open where the match is weak. A row's size may be missing; if present it is once, few, many or a size class.

>.|TRBV19|TRBJ1-5|.
CASSREGGQPQHF
TGTGCCAGTAGTAGAGAAGGGGGTCAGCCCCAGCATTTT
>.|TRBV4-3|TRBJ2-3|TRBD2
CASSRTSGGTDTQYF
TGCGCCAGCAGCCGAACTAGCGGGGGCACAGATACGCAGTATTTT
>.|TRBV18|TRBJ2-5|.
CASSPGREETQYF
TGTGCCAGCTCACCAGGGCGGGAAGAGACCCAGTACTTC
>once|TRBV6-1|TRBJ2-7|TRBD1
CASSEARDSSYEQYF
TGTGCCAGCAGTGAAGCCCGGGACAGCTCCTACGAGCAGTACTTC
>.|TRBV9|TRBJ1-1|.
CASSVNGATGMNTEAFF
TGTGCCAGCAGCGTGAATGGGGCAACGGGTATGAACACTGAAGCTTTCTTT
>.|TRBV29-1|TRBJ1-2|.
CSVEVQGGFGYTF
TGCAGCGTTGAAGTCCAGGGCGGCTTTGGCTACACCTTC
>.|TRBV5-4|TRBJ2-7|TRBD1
CASSLAGGSYEQYF
TGTGCCAGCAGCTTGGCAGGGGGCTCGTACGAGCAGTACTTC
>.|TRBV7-2|TRBJ2-7|.
CASSGDSSYEQYF
TGTGCCAGCAGCGGCGACAGTTCCTACGAGCAGTACTTC
>.|TRBV6-4|TRBJ1-2|TRBD1
CASSAGQGAFSGYTF
TGTGCCAGCAGTGCGGGACAGGGGGCTTTCAGTGGCTACACCTTC
>.|TRBV19|TRBJ1-1|.
CASSIDFAEAFF
TGTGCCAGTAGTATAGATTTCGCTGAAGCTTTCTTT
>.|TRBV5-1|TRBJ2-7|.
CASSLGAGQTYEQYF
TGCGCCAGCAGCTTGGGGGCGGGACAGACCTACGAGCAGTACTTC
>.|TRBV19|TRBJ2-1|.
CASSLSGLFPYNEQFF
TGTGCCAGTAGTCTGTCGGGTCTTTTTCCCTACAATGAGCAGTTCTTC
>.|TRBV6-6|TRBJ2-7|TRBD1
CASRRGQGTYEQYF
TGTGCCAGCAGGCGGGGACAGGGGACGTACGAGCAGTACTTC
>.|TRBV9|TRBJ2-1|TRBD2
CASSGRLAGGYNEQFF
TGTGCCAGCAGCGGGAGACTAGCGGGGGGCTACAATGAGCAGTTCTTC
>.|TRBV10-3|TRBJ2-2|.
CAIRDRGFTGELFF
TGTGCCATCAGGGACAGAGGGTTCACCGGGGAGCTGTTTTTT
>.|TRBV2|TRBJ1-5|.
CASSTTGKGQPQHF
TGTGCCAGCAGCACAACAGGGAAGGGGCAGCCCCAGCATTTT
>.|TRBV19|TRBJ2-1|.
CASSAGQSLYNEQFF
TGTGCCAGTAGTGCGGGACAGAGCCTTTACAATGAGCAGTTCTTC
>few|TRBV30|TRBJ1-1|.
CAWSETWGAEAFF
TGTGCCTGGAGCGAAACCTGGGGGGCTGAAGCTTTCTTT
>few|TRBV5-4|TRBJ2-7|TRBD1
CASSLAGRQGNNEQYF
TGTGCCAGCAGCTTGGCCGGGAGACAGGGGAACAACGAGCAGTACTTC
>.|TRBV5-1|TRBJ2-1|TRBD2
CASSPGTSELDEQFF
TGCGCCAGCAGCCCGGGGACTAGCGAATTGGATGAGCAGTTCTTC
>.|TRBV2|TRBJ2-1|.
CASSVGAEQFF
TGTGCCAGCAGTGTAGGAGCTGAGCAGTTCTTC
>.|TRBV27|TRBJ2-1|TRBD2
CASSLGLSGRAFNEQFF
TGTGCCAGCAGTTTGGGCCTTAGCGGGAGGGCTTTCAATGAGCAGTTCTTC